Listed below are T cell receptor beta chains from one sample, sequenced in a study of control samples from healthy donors and cancer patients. Only in-frame clones appear in the TCRdb table, and some are missing; sequencing was by immunoSEQ multiplex PCR. The data show about 170,000 clones, 88% seen once. Sequencing was carried out using blood. These receptors all stem from a woman in her twenties or thirties in good health. Each CDR3 is given with its conserved first and last residue. Fields, in order: V gene, J gene, clone size, D gene, CDR3 DNA, CDR3 protein. The D gene is left open where the match is weak. Where a row states a size, it is once, few, many or the class of an expanded clone; other rows omit it.

V gene: TRBV28
J gene: TRBJ2-4
clone size: once
D gene: TRBD2
CDR3 DNA: TGTGCCAGCAGTCCTGGACTAGCGGGGTCTCTAGCCAAAAACATTCAGTACTTC
CDR3 protein: CASSPGLAGSLAKNIQYF

V gene: TRBV11-2
J gene: TRBJ2-5
clone size: -
D gene: TRBD2
CDR3 DNA: TGTGCCAGCAGCCATGGGGGTGCGGGGGGCTACCAAGAGACCCAGTACTTC
CDR3 protein: CASSHGGAGGYQETQYF

V gene: TRBV14
J gene: TRBJ1-2
clone size: -
D gene: -
CDR3 DNA: TGTGCCAGCAGCCAAGAAGGGTTCGGGGGCTACACCTTC
CDR3 protein: CASSQEGFGGYTF

V gene: TRBV2
J gene: TRBJ2-5
clone size: -
D gene: -
CDR3 DNA: TGTGCCAGCAGTCTACAAGAGACCCAGTACTTC
CDR3 protein: CASSLQETQYF

V gene: TRBV10-1
J gene: TRBJ2-5
clone size: once
D gene: TRBD2
CDR3 DNA: TGCGCCAGCAGACCTCCAGCGGGGGGGCTACCGATTCGTGAGACCCAGTACTTC
CDR3 protein: CASRPPAGGLPIRETQYF

V gene: TRBV19
J gene: TRBJ1-4
clone size: -
D gene: -
CDR3 DNA: TGTGCCAGTAGTAAGGGGACTACTAATGAAAAACTGTTTTTT
CDR3 protein: CASSKGTTNEKLFF

V gene: TRBV23-1
J gene: TRBJ2-5
clone size: once
D gene: -
CDR3 DNA: TGCGCCAGCAGTCAATCGTACCAGAAAGAGACCCAGTACTTC
CDR3 protein: CASSQSYQKETQYF

V gene: TRBV27
J gene: TRBJ2-7
clone size: -
D gene: -
CDR3 DNA: TGTGCCAGCAGTTCCCTCAGCTCCTACGAGCAGTACTTC
CDR3 protein: CASSSLSSYEQYF

V gene: TRBV5-4
J gene: TRBJ2-1
clone size: -
D gene: TRBD2
CDR3 DNA: TGTGCCAGCAGCCTCCGGGGGGGCGGGTACAATGAGCAGTTCTTC
CDR3 protein: CASSLRGGGYNEQFF

V gene: TRBV12-3/TRBV12-4
J gene: TRBJ1-2
clone size: -
D gene: -
CDR3 DNA: TGTGCCAGCAGTGCAACCAGGGCAGAAGGCTACACCTTC
CDR3 protein: CASSATRAEGYTF

V gene: TRBV15
J gene: TRBJ1-1
clone size: -
D gene: -
CDR3 DNA: TGTGCCACCAGCAGAGAAAGGCAGGGGTACGGGACTGAAGCTTTCTTT
CDR3 protein: CATSRERQGYGTEAFF

V gene: TRBV5-4
J gene: TRBJ2-3
clone size: -
D gene: -
CDR3 DNA: TGTGCCAGCAGCTTGCCCGTCTTCGGTATGCAGTATTTT
CDR3 protein: CASSLPVFGMQYF

V gene: TRBV5-1
J gene: TRBJ2-5
clone size: -
D gene: -
CDR3 DNA: TGCGCCAGCAGCAGGACCCAAGAGACCCAGTACTTC
CDR3 protein: CASSRTQETQYF

V gene: TRBV4-1
J gene: TRBJ2-3
clone size: -
D gene: TRBD2
CDR3 DNA: TGCGCCAGCAGCCTAATAGCGGGCCCCACAGATACGCAGTATTTT
CDR3 protein: CASSLIAGPTDTQYF

V gene: TRBV12-3/TRBV12-4
J gene: TRBJ2-3
clone size: -
D gene: -
CDR3 DNA: TGTGCCACCCGCGAGGGGGGCACAGATACGCAGTATTTT
CDR3 protein: CATREGGTDTQYF

V gene: TRBV9
J gene: TRBJ1-3
clone size: once
D gene: TRBD1
CDR3 DNA: TGTGCCAGCAGCGTAGAGGGGGCAGGTGGAAACACCATATATTTT
CDR3 protein: CASSVEGAGGNTIYF

V gene: TRBV7-2
J gene: TRBJ1-2
clone size: -
D gene: TRBD1
CDR3 DNA: TGTGCCAGCAGGGAATCCGGGACAGCCTATGGCTACACCTTC
CDR3 protein: CASRESGTAYGYTF

V gene: TRBV13
J gene: TRBJ2-5
clone size: -
D gene: -
CDR3 DNA: TGTGCCAGCAGCTCCCGCGGGGAAGAGACCCAGTACTTC
CDR3 protein: CASSSRGEETQYF

V gene: TRBV6-1
J gene: TRBJ2-7
clone size: -
D gene: -
CDR3 DNA: TGTGCCAGCAGTGAAAGGAGGGGCGCCTGGGGGCCCTACGAGCAGTACTTC
CDR3 protein: CASSERRGAWGPYEQYF

V gene: TRBV20-1
J gene: TRBJ2-7
clone size: -
D gene: -
CDR3 DNA: TGCAGTGCTAGTGACTACATTCGGGACTCAAGCTCCTACGAGCAGTACTTC
CDR3 protein: CSASDYIRDSSSYEQYF

V gene: TRBV20-1
J gene: TRBJ1-1
clone size: -
D gene: -
CDR3 DNA: TGCAGTGCCCCGAGGGCTGAAGCTTTCTTT
CDR3 protein: CSAPRAEAFF

V gene: TRBV5-4
J gene: TRBJ2-2
clone size: few
D gene: -
CDR3 DNA: TGTGCCAGCAGCTTGGCCCGGAACACCGGGGAGCTGTTTTTT
CDR3 protein: CASSLARNTGELFF

V gene: TRBV7-9
J gene: TRBJ1-2
clone size: once
D gene: -
CDR3 DNA: TGTGCCAGCAGCTTAGCCAGGTCGAATGGCTACACCTTC
CDR3 protein: CASSLARSNGYTF

V gene: TRBV2
J gene: TRBJ2-1
clone size: -
D gene: TRBD2
CDR3 DNA: TGTGCCAGCAGTGATGATCGGGGACTAGCTCCTCTCAATGAGCAGTTCTTC
CDR3 protein: CASSDDRGLAPLNEQFF

V gene: TRBV5-4
J gene: TRBJ2-2
clone size: -
D gene: -
CDR3 DNA: TGTGCCAGCAGCCCCGGGACCTTGAACACCGGGGAGCTGTTTTTT
CDR3 protein: CASSPGTLNTGELFF

V gene: TRBV5-1
J gene: TRBJ1-2
clone size: once
D gene: -
CDR3 DNA: TGCGCCAGCAGCTCGGACTATGGCTACACCTTC
CDR3 protein: CASSSDYGYTF

V gene: TRBV6-5
J gene: TRBJ2-5
clone size: -
D gene: -
CDR3 DNA: TGTGCCAGCAGTCTTATCGGAGTAGAGACCCAGTACTTC
CDR3 protein: CASSLIGVETQYF

V gene: TRBV27
J gene: TRBJ2-3
clone size: -
D gene: -
CDR3 DNA: TGTGCCAGCAGTGCATGGGGAGCGGGTAGCACAGATACGCAGTATTTT
CDR3 protein: CASSAWGAGSTDTQYF

V gene: TRBV5-6
J gene: TRBJ1-1
clone size: -
D gene: -
CDR3 DNA: TGTGCCAGCAGCAGCCCAGGATCTGAAGCTTTCTTT
CDR3 protein: CASSSPGSEAFF